The sequence of this TCR beta chain was determined in a study of identical twins. General study points: Conclusions came from cross-sectional statistical analysis, not from following the same donors.

Of note for this clonotype: The antigen is not known. An end of the junction does not agree with germline; a read error may underlie this.

The CDR3 totals 13 residues. Germline CDR1 and CDR2: SGHDN and FVKESK. Unique molecular identifiers were present on the cDNA, which also gained a universal primer site by template switching. TCRdb re-derived calls from the 5' RACE reads in MiXCR, one entry per CDR3 protein. This sample has roughly 750,000 distinct CDR3 sequences, with roughly 20% found just once. This sample also appeared in a second study, on T cells expressing NK-cell markers. From that second work: The TCR beta repertoires were obtained from sorted CD3+CD56+NKG2C+, CD3+CD56+NKG2C- and CD3+CD56-NKG2C+ T cells. In several donors, these clonotypes also led the CD3+CD56-NKG2C+ fraction.

This sequence was found in a woman between 18 and 29 years old in good health. V is TRBV14 and J is TRBJ2-1; D assignment may be TRBD1 or TRBD2 (5 bases each). The sequencing input was PBMCs. CDR3 residues: CASSPGPYNEQLF. The CDR3 coding sequence is TGTGCCAGCAGCCCGGGACCCTACAATGAGCAGCTCTTC.